This record covers a single T cell receptor beta chain. The table came from immunoSEQ multiplex PCR; TCRdb's copy has only in-frame clones and leaves some out. The sample lists about 190,000 clones; 80% to 90% were seen once. These data originate in a study of blood T cell repertoires in COVID-19. Study information: The study drew acute and convalescent COVID-19 samples from the United States, Italy and Spain.

The sequence derives from a man under 40 with acute or convalescent COVID-19. Source material: peripheral blood.

As DNA, the CDR3 is TGTGCCAGCAGGCAGGACTCTGGAAACACCATATATTTT. Translated: CASRQDSGNTIYF. The chain carries TRBV6-5 and TRBJ1-3; D not resolved. This CDR3 has 13 residues. Germline lookup yields CDR1 MNHEY and CDR2 SVGAGI. Trimming removed 6 bases from V and 0 bases from J, with 6 bases in between.